This section outlines one T cell receptor beta chain sequence together with its context. The junction had 4 bases not matched to a gene; V was cut back by 6 bases and J by 5 bases. This CDR3 comprises 13 residues. Germline V gene sequence: CDR1 MNHEY, CDR2 SVGAGI. This sample is part of a study of shared T cell receptors in the human thymus. Only in-frame clones appear in the TCRdb table, and some are missing; sequencing was by immunoSEQ multiplex PCR. This sample has more than 550,000 clones, with around 87% found just once. These data were likewise used in another study, on human thymus T cells. As reported in that work: Thymic tissue was derived from resections collected during corrective heart surgery. The authors found apparently biased V and J gene usage in thymic and blood repertoires. Related studies found that unrelated individuals share highly overlapping thymic repertoires.

This receptor was taken from a boy in the first two years of life with a congenital heart defect. The gene calls are TRBV6-5 and TRBJ2-3; TRBD2 agrees at 8 bases. The sequencing input was thymocytes. The CDR3 DNA is TGTGCCAGCAGGCTACTAGCGGAAGATACGCAGTATTTT. Translated, it gives CASRLLAEDTQYF.